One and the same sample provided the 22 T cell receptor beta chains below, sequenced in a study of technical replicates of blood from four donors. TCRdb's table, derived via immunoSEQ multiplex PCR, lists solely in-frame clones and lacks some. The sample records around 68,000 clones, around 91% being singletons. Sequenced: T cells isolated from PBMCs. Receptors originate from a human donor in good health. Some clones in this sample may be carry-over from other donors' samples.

Here the CDR3 reads CASSYSARGASYEQYF. The CDR3 bases are TGTGCCAGCAGTTACTCCGCCAGGGGAGCTTCCTACGAGCAGTACTTC. The V gene is TRBV6-5, the J gene TRBJ2-7; D is perhaps TRBD1 (6 bases). Germline V gene sequence: CDR1 MNHEY, CDR2 SVGAGI. The CDR3 runs to 16 residues. V gave up 0 bases and J gave up 1 base, with 13 bases separating them.

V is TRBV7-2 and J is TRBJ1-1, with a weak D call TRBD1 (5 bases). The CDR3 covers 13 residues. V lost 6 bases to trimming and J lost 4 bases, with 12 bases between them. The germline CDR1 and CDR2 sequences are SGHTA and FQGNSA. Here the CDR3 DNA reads TGTGCCAGCAGGACGCGGGGGGTCACTGAAGCTTTCTTT. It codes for CASRTRGVTEAFF.

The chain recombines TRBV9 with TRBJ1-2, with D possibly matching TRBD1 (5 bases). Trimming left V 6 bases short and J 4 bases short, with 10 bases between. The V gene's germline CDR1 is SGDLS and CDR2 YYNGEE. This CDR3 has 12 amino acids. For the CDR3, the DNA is TGTGCCAGCAACAGACAGACCTATGGCTACACCTTC. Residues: CASNRQTYGYTF.

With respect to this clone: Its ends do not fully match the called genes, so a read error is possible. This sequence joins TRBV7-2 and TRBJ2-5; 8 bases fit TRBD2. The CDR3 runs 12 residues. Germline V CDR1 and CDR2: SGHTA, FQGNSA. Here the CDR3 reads CASSSLPGGDNF. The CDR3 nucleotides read TGTGCCAGCAGCTCCCTCCCGGGGGGGGACAACTTC.

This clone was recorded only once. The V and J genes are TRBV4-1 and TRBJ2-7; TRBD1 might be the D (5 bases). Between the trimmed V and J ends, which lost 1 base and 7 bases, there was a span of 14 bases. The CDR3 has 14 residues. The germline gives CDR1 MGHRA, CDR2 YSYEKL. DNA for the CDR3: TGCGCCAGCAGCCAAGGGGTTAGTCAGGGAGAGCAGTACTTC. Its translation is CASSQGVSQGEQYF.

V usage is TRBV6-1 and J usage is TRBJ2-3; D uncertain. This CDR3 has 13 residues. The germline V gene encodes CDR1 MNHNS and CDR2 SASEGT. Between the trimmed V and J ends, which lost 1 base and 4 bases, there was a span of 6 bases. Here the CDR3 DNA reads TGTGCCAGCAGTGAAGTTACGGCAGATACGCAGTATTTT. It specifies CASSEVTADTQYF.

Here the CDR3 reads CASTGGYEQYF. The CDR3, as DNA: TGTGCTTCGACGGGAGGCTACGAGCAGTACTTC. The chain joins TRBV19 to TRBJ2-7, with 7 bases that match TRBD2. This CDR3 contains 11 residues. Germline lookup yields CDR1 LNHDA and CDR2 SQIVND (reference sequence).

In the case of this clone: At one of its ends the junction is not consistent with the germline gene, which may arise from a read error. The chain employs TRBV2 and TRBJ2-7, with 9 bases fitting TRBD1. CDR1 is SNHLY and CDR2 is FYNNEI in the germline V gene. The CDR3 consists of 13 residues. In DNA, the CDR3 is TGTACCAGCAGTTGGACAGGGGCCTACGAGCAGTACTTC. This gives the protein CTSSWTGAYEQYF.

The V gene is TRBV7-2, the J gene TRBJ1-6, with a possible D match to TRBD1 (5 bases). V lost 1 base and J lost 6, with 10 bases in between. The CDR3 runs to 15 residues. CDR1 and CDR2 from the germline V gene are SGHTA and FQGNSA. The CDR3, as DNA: TGTGCCAGCAGCTTAGGACAGAGGTTTAATTCACCCCTCCACTTT. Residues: CASSLGQRFNSPLHF.

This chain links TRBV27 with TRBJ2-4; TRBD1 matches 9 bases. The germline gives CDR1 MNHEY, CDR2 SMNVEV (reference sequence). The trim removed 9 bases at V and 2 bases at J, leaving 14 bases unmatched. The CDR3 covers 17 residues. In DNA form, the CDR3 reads TGTGCCAGTGGACCGGGACAGGGTCGAGGGACCAAAAACATTCAGTACTTC. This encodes CASGPGQGRGTKNIQYF.

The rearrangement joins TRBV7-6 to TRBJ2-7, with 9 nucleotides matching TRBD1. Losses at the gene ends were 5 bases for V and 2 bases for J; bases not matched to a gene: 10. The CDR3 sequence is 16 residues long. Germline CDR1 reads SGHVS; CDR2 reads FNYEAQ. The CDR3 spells CASSPGQGGGAYEQYF. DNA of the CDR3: TGTGCCAGCAGCCCGGGACAGGGTGGAGGCGCCTACGAGCAGTACTTC.

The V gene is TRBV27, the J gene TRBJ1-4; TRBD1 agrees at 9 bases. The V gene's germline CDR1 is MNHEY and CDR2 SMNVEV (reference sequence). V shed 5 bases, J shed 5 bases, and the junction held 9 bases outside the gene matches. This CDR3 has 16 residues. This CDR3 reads CASSKVTGTGNEKLFF. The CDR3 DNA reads TGTGCCAGCAGTAAAGTAACCGGGACAGGGAATGAAAAACTGTTTTTT. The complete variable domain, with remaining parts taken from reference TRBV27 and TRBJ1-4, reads EAQVTQNPRYLITVTGKKLTVTCSQNMNHEYMSWYRQDPGLGLRQIYYSMNVEVTDKGDVPEGYKVSRKEKRNFPLILESPSPNQTSLYFCASSKVTGTGNEKLFFGSGTQLSVL.

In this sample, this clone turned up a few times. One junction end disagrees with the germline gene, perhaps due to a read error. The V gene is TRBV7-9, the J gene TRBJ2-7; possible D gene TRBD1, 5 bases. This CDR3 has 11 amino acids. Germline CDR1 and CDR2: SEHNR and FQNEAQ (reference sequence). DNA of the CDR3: TGTGCCAGCAGTTCTACAGGAGCAGCCCTCTTC. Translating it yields CASSSTGAALF.

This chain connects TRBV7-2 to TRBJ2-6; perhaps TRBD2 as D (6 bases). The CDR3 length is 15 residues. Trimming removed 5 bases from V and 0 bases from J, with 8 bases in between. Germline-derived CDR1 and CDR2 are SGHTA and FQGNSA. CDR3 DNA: TGTGCCAGCAGCATGGGACTCTCTGGGGCCAACGTCCTGACTTTC. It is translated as CASSMGLSGANVLTF.

The CDR3 reads CASGLAQNTGELMGYEQYF. CDR3 bases: TGTGCTAGTGGTTTGGCCCAAAACACAGGGGAATTAATGGGCTACGAGCAGTACTTC. V gene TRBV12-5 combines with J gene TRBJ2-7; TRBD1 agrees at 7 bases. CDR3 length: 19 residues. CDR1 LGHNT and CDR2 FRNRAP come from the germline V gene. J gave up 3 bases and V 1 base, and 18 bases lay outside the gene matches.

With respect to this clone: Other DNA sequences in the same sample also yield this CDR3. The CDR3: CASSHSYEQYF. CDR3 nucleotides: TGTGCCAGCAGCCATTCCTACGAGCAGTACTTC. This chain connects TRBV11-2 to TRBJ2-7; no clear D gene. Deletions cut 5 bases from V and 1 base from J, with 3 bases between. CDR1 and CDR2 (germline): SGHAT, FQNNGV. This CDR3 has 11 amino acids.

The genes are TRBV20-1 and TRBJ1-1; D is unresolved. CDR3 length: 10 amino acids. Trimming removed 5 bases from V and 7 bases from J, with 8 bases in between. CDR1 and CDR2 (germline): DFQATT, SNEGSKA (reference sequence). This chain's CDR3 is CSALRVEAFF. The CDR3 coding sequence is TGCAGTGCTTTGAGGGTTGAAGCTTTCTTT.

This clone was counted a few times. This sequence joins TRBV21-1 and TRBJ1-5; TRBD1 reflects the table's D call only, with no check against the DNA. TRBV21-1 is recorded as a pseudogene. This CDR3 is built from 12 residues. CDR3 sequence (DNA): TGTGCCAGCACCCAGGGGAATCAGCCCCAGCATTTT. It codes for CASTQGNQPQHF.

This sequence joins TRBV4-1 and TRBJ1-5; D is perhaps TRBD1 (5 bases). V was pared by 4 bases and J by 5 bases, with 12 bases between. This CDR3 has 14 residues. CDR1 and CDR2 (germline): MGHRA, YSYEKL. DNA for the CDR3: TGCGCCAGCAGCCCCGGCGGGGGGTATCAGCCCCAGCATTTT. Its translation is CASSPGGGYQPQHF.

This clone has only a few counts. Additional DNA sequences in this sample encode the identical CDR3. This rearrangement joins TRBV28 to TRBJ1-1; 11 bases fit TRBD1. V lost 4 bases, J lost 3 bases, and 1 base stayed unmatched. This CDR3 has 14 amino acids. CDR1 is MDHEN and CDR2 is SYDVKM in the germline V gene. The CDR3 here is CASSSGQGDTEAFF. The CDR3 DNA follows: TGTGCCAGCAGTTCGGGACAGGGGGACACTGAAGCTTTCTTT.

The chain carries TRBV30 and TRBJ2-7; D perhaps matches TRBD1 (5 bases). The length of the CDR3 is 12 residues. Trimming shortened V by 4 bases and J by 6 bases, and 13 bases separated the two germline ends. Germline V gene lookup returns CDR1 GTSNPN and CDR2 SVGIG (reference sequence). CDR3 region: CAWKPIGAEQYF. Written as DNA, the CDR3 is TGTGCCTGGAAACCTATTGGGGCCGAGCAGTACTTC.

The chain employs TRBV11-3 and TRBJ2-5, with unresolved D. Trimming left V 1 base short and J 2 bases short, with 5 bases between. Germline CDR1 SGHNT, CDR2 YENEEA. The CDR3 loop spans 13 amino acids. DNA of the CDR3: TGTGCCAGCAGCTTAGTACAGCAAGAGACCCAGTACTTC. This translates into CASSLVQQETQYF.